This is a list of T cell receptor beta chains from one sample in a study of blood T cell repertoires in COVID-19. Sequencing used immunoSEQ multiplex PCR; TCRdb keeps in-frame clones, though not all of them. The table shows about 150,000 clones, with 87% occurring only once. The sequenced material came from peripheral blood. All receptors come from a woman aged 60-75 years with active or convalescent COVID-19. Both conserved end residues are part of each CDR3. The D gene is left open where the match is weak. Size values are once, few and many counts, or a class for expanded clones, and some rows have none.

d_call clone_size j_call v_call cdr3_aa cdr3_nt
NA NA TRBJ1-1 TRBV4-1 CASSQGTGRGFTEAFF TGCGCCAGCAGCCAAGGAACCGGGAGGGGGTTCACTGAAGCTTTCTTT
TRBD2 NA TRBJ2-3 TRBV18 CASSPTSGVTSTDTQYF TGTGCCAGCTCACCGACTAGCGGAGTTACTAGCACAGATACGCAGTATTTT
NA NA TRBJ1-2 TRBV7-2 CASSLVGVDGYTF TGTGCCAGCAGCTTAGTAGGGGTAGATGGCTACACCTTC
NA NA TRBJ1-1 TRBV4-2 CASSQEVYQRLSNTEAFF TGTGCCAGCAGCCAAGAAGTGTACCAGCGACTTTCGAACACTGAAGCTTTCTTT
NA NA TRBJ2-5 TRBV5-1 CASSLNPPTSGETQYF TGCGCCAGCAGCTTGAACCCGCCGACAAGCGGGGAGACCCAGTACTTC
NA NA TRBJ1-4 TRBV7-9 CASSLSGQGSEKLFF TGTGCCAGCAGCTTATCTGGCCAGGGCTCCGAAAAACTGTTTTTT
TRBD1 NA TRBJ1-2 TRBV7-9 CASSRGTGNYGYTF TGTGCCAGCAGCCGCGGGACAGGAAACTATGGCTACACCTTC
NA NA TRBJ2-5 TRBV4-1 CASSQDTVETQYF TGCGCCAGCAGCCAAGATACAGTCGAGACCCAGTACTTC
TRBD1 NA TRBJ1-1 TRBV12-5 CASGSNRGDYTEAFF TGTGCTAGTGGTTCCAACAGGGGTGATTACACTGAAGCTTTCTTT
NA NA TRBJ1-5 TRBV4-1 CASSLYPGQPQHF TGCGCCAGCAGCCTGTACCCAGGGCAGCCCCAGCATTTT
NA NA TRBJ2-5 TRBV18 CASSPVDLQETQYF TGTGCCAGCTCACCAGTGGACTTACAAGAGACCCAGTACTTC
NA once TRBJ2-5 TRBV9 CASSVYGSGETQYF TGTGCCAGCAGCGTATACGGGAGCGGGGAGACCCAGTACTTC
NA once TRBJ1-2 TRBV6-5 CASTETYSYGYTF TGTGCCAGCACCGAGACATATTCATACGGCTACACCTTC
TRBD1 NA TRBJ2-1 TRBV7-2 CASSLDREVQFF TGTGCCAGCAGCTTGGACAGGGAAGTGCAGTTCTTC
NA NA TRBJ1-5 TRBV19 CASTPFRTGTQPQHF TGTGCCAGTACCCCTTTCCGGACGGGGACACAGCCCCAGCATTTT
TRBD2 NA TRBJ2-5 TRBV19 CASSRTSGGYETQYF TGTGCCAGTAGTCGGACTAGCGGGGGGTATGAGACCCAGTACTTC
TRBD1 NA TRBJ1-6 TRBV13 CASSIGPLTGVSPLHF TGTGCCAGCAGCATCGGACCATTAACAGGGGTCTCACCCCTCCACTTT
TRBD1 NA TRBJ1-2 TRBV7-2 CASSPRTGSNYGYTF TGTGCCAGCAGCCCGAGGACAGGGAGTAACTATGGCTACACCTTC
NA NA TRBJ1-1 TRBV15 CATSRDQGVLDTEAFF TGTGCCACCAGCAGAGATCAAGGGGTCTTGGACACTGAAGCTTTCTTT
NA NA TRBJ2-7 TRBV2 CASSEEVRGGDEQYF TGTGCCAGCAGTGAAGAAGTTAGGGGGGGTGACGAGCAGTACTTC
TRBD1 NA TRBJ1-2 TRBV7-9 CASSLEGATSYGYTF TGTGCCAGCAGCTTAGAGGGGGCGACTTCCTATGGCTACACCTTC
NA NA TRBJ1-6 TRBV3-1/TRBV3-2 CASSQQLDSPLHF TGTGCCAGCAGCCAACAACTGGATTCACCCCTCCACTTT
NA NA TRBJ2-2 TRBV3-1/TRBV3-2 CASSQDIRVAGELFF TGTGCCAGCAGCCAAGACATCCGAGTTGCCGGGGAGCTGTTTTTT
TRBD1 few TRBJ2-5 TRBV7-2 CASSTGTGASATQYF TGTGCCAGCAGTACCGGGACAGGGGCTTCAGCGACCCAGTACTTC
TRBD1 NA TRBJ2-7 TRBV7-2 CASSLDTGGVYEQYF TGTGCCAGCAGCCTAGACACAGGGGGTGTGTACGAGCAGTACTTC
NA NA TRBJ2-1 TRBV4-3 CASSQTDYDNEQFF TGCGCCAGCAGCCAGACCGACTACGACAATGAGCAGTTCTTC
NA NA TRBJ2-2 TRBV7-6 CASSLRVGGTGELFF TGTGCCAGCAGCTTAAGAGTGGGGGGCACCGGGGAGCTGTTTTTT
TRBD2 NA TRBJ2-5 TRBV5-8 CASSSLGSGGLETQYF TGTGCCAGCAGCTCCTTAGGGAGCGGGGGGTTGGAGACCCAGTACTTC
NA NA TRBJ2-1 TRBV5-1 CASSLRSAGGLSYNEQFF TGCGCCAGCAGCTTGAGGTCTGCAGGGGGACTCTCCTACAATGAGCAGTTCTTC
TRBD1 few TRBJ1-2 TRBV10-2 CASSESRGRNYGYTF TGCGCCAGCAGTGAGTCTAGGGGGCGGAACTATGGCTACACCTTC
NA once TRBJ1-2 TRBV19 CASSNGQLNYGYTF TGTGCCAGTAGTAACGGACAGCTTAACTATGGCTACACCTTC
NA NA TRBJ1-1 TRBV6-5 CATLTAQGNTEAFF TGTGCCACCCTAACCGCACAGGGGAACACTGAAGCTTTCTTT
TRBD2 NA TRBJ2-5 TRBV5-6 CASSLGLAGGTQETQYF TGTGCCAGCAGCTTGGGACTAGCGGGGGGTACCCAAGAGACCCAGTACTTC
TRBD2 NA TRBJ2-3 TRBV11-2 CASSLDRGGGTDTQYF TGTGCCAGCAGCTTAGATCGGGGGGGCGGCACAGATACGCAGTATTTT
TRBD1 NA TRBJ2-1 TRBV5-1 CASSGTGSSYNEQFF TGCGCCAGCAGCGGGACAGGGAGCTCCTACAATGAGCAGTTCTTC
TRBD1 NA TRBJ1-2 TRBV10-2 CASSEGQGAGGYTF TGCGCCAGCAGTGAGGGACAGGGGGCCGGTGGCTACACCTTC
NA NA TRBJ2-5 TRBV19 CASSIHTEGETQYF TGTGCCAGTAGTATACATACCGAGGGTGAGACCCAGTACTTC
NA NA TRBJ1-6 TRBV9 CASSVGSGAYNSPLHF TGTGCCAGCAGCGTAGGTTCGGGAGCGTATAATTCACCCCTCCACTTT
NA few TRBJ2-3 TRBV6-1 CASSEQGTGTDTQYF TGTGCCAGCAGTGAACAGGGGACGGGCACAGATACGCAGTATTTT